The sample holds one count of the clone carrying this T cell receptor beta chain. Its antigen is unknown. Germline V gene lookup returns CDR1 MNHEY and CDR2 SMNVEV (reference sequence). V lost 6 bases and J 1 base, leaving 18 bases between the germline ends. CDR3 size: 16 residues. These data are taken from a study of cytomegalovirus exposure and HLA in healthy donors. Study-wide findings and caveats: Compared with the approximately 670-donor mean, an Asian-associated ancestry cluster reportedly had fewer N-insertions, according to a later analysis. Later on, an analysis tied 18,000 or so TCR beta sequences to HLA alleles at 0.05 false discovery rate. The authors judged a highly shared variant cluster likely a sequencing artifact. Later analysis revealed greater clonal expansion in HLA-associated TCR beta chains than in equally common others.

The PCR was carried out with 60 Vbeta primers and 13 Jbeta primers. Sequenced by immunoSEQ multiplex PCR; TCRdb stores in-frame clones only, minus some. The sample yields under 200,000 clones, approximately 80% seen once. Input material: PBMCs. This chain joins TRBV27 and TRBJ1-1; a weak D match, TRBD1 (5 bases). The source is a man aged 50 to 59 in good health and CMV-seropositive. This chain's CDR3 is CASRPARVGANTEAFF. The CDR3 DNA reads as TGTGCCAGCAGACCCGCCCGCGTTGGGGCGAACACTGAAGCTTTCTTT.